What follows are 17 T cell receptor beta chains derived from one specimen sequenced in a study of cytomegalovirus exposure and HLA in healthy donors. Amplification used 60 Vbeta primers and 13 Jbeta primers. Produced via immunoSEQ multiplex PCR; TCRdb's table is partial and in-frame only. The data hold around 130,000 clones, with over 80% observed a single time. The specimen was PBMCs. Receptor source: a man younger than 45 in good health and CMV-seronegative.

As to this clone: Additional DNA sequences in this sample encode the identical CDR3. The CDR3 sequence is CASSRGYTEAFF. The CDR3 DNA reads TGTGCCAGCAGCCGGGGGTACACTGAAGCTTTCTTT. The chain has TRBV7-9 and TRBJ1-1; D perhaps matches TRBD1 (5 bases). The CDR3 covers 12 residues. CDR1 is SEHNR and CDR2 is FQNEAQ in the germline V gene (reference sequence). The V and J ends lost 5 bases and 3 bases respectively, with 7 bases between them.

The CDR3: CASSLVSPGVDTQYF. The CDR3 nucleotides are TGTGCCAGCAGTTTAGTTTCGCCGGGGGTAGATACGCAGTATTTT. V gene TRBV27 combines with J gene TRBJ2-3, with D possibly being TRBD2 (6 bases). The CDR3 contains 15 residues. V was pared by 2 bases and J by 5 bases, with 14 bases between. The V gene's germline CDR1 is MNHEY and CDR2 SMNVEV (reference sequence).

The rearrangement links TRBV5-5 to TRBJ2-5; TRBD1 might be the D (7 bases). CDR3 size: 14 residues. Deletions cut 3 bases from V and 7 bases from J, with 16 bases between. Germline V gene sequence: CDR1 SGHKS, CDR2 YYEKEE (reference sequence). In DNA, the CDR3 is TGTGCCAGCAGCTCGGGACCAGGGGGAGGGACCCAGTACTTC. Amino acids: CASSSGPGGGTQYF.

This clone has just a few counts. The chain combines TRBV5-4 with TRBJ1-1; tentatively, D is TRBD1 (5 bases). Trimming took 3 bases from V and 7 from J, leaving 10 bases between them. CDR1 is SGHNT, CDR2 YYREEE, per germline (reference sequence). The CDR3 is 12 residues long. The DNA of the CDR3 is TGTGCCAGCAGCTCGGCAGACAGTGAAGCTTTCTTT. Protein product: CASSSADSEAFF.

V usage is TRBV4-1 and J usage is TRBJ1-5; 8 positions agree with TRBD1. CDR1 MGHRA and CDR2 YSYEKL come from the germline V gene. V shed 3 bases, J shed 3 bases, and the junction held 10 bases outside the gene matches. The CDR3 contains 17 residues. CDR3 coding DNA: TGCGCCAGCAGCCATGGGACAGGTTTCCCTAACAATCAGCCCCAGCATTTT. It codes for CASSHGTGFPNNQPQHF.

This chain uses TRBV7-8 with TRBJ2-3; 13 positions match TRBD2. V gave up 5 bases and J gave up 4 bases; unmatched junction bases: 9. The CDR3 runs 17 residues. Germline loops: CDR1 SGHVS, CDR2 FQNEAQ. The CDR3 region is CASSGETSGGNPDTQYF. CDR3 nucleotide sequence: TGTGCCAGCAGCGGGGAGACTAGCGGGGGGAACCCAGATACGCAGTATTTT.

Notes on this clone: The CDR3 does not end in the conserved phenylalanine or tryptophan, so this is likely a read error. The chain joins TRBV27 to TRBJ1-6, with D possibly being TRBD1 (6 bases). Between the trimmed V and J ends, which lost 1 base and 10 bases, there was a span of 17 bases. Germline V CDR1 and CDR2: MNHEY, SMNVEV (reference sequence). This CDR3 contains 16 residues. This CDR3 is CASSLLLQGGKSPLHL. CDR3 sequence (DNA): TGTGCCAGCAGTTTATTATTACAGGGTGGAAAGTCACCCCTCCACCTT.

The CDR3 DNA sequence: TGTGCCAGCACCAAACGCCCTAGCGGGGTGGGAGATGAGCAGTTCTTC. Translated: CASTKRPSGVGDEQFF. The chain uses TRBV7-2 and TRBJ2-1, with TRBD2 matching over 9 bases. The CDR3 length is 16 residues. Germline values: CDR1 SGHTA, CDR2 FQGNSA. V dropped 7 bases and J dropped 8; count of bases not matched to a gene: 15.

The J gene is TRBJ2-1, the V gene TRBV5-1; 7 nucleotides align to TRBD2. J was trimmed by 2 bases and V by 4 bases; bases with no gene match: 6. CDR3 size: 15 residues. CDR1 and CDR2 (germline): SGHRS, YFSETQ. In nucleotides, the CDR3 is TGCGCCAGCAGCCCCCCTAGCGGAGCCTACAATGAGCAGTTCTTC. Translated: CASSPPSGAYNEQFF.

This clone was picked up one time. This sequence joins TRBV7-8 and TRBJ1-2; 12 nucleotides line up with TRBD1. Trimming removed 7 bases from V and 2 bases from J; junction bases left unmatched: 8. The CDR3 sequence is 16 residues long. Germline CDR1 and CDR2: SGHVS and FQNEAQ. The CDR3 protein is CASTIGDRGQNYGYTF. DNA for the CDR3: TGTGCCAGCACCATAGGGGACAGGGGGCAGAACTATGGCTACACCTTC.

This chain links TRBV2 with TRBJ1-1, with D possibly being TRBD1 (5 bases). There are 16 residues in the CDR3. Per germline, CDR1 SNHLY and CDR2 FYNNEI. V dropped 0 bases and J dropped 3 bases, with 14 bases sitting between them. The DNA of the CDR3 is TGTGCCAGCAGTGAAGCGCGAGAGGGAGGGGACACTGAAGCTTTCTTT. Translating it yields CASSEAREGGDTEAFF.

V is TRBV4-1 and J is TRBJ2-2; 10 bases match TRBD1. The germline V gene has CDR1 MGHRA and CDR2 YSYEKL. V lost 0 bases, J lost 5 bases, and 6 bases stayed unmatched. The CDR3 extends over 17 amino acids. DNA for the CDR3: TGCGCCAGCAGCCAAGAGGTGACAGGGGGCCGAACCGGGGAGCTGTTTTTT. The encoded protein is CASSQEVTGGRTGELFF.

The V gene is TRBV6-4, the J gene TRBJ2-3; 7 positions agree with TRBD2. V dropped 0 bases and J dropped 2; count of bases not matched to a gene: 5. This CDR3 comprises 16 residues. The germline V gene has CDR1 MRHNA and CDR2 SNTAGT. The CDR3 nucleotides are TGTGCCAGCAGTGACTCGATAAGCGGGGACACAGATACGCAGTATTTT. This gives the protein CASSDSISGDTDTQYF.

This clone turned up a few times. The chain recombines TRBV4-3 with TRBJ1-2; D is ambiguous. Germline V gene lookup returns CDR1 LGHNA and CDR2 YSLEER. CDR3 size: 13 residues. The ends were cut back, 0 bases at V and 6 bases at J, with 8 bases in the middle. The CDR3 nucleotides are TGCGCCAGCAGCCAAGAGGCAGGTGATGGCTACACCTTC. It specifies CASSQEAGDGYTF.

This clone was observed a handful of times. CDR3 nucleotides: TGTGCCACCAGCTTACCGGGACAGGGCTTCAATCAGCCCCAGCATTTT. It encodes CATSLPGQGFNQPQHF. The chain recombines TRBV15 with TRBJ1-5; 9 positions match TRBD1. Germline assignment: CDR1 LNHNV and CDR2 YYDKDF (reference sequence). J gave up 3 bases and V 5 bases, and 8 bases lay outside the gene matches. The CDR3 spans 16 residues.

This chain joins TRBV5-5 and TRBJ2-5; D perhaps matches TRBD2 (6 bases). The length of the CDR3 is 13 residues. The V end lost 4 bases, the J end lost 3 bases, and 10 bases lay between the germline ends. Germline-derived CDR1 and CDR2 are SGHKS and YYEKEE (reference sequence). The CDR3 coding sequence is TGTGCCAGCAGCGCTGCGGGGAAAGAGACCCAGTACTTC. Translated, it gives CASSAAGKETQYF.

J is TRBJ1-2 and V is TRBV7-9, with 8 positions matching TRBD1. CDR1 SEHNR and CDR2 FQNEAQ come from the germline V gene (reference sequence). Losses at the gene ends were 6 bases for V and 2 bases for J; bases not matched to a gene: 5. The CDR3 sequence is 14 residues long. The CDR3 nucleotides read TGTGCCAGCAGTGTGGGACAGGCAAACTATGGCTACACCTTC. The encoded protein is CASSVGQANYGYTF.